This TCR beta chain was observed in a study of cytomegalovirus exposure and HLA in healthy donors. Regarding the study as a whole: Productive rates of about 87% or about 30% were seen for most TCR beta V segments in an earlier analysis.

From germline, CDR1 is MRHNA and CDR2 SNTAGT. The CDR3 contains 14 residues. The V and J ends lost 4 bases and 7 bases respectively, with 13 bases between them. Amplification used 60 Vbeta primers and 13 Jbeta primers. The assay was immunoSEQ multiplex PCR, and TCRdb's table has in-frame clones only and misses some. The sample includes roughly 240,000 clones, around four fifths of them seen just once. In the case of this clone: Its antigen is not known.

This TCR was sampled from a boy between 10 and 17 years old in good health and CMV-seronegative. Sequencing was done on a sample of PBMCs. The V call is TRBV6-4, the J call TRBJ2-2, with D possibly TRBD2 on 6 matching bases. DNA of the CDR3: TGTGCCAGCAGTGCCCCTGGCGGGGTCGGGGAGCTGTTTTTT. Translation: CASSAPGGVGELFF.